This T cell receptor beta chain is from a study of T cell changes during pregnancy in multiple sclerosis (dated by TCRdb to about 2019). With respect to the entire study: The study examined how the T cell repertoire changed over the course of pregnancy in women with multiple sclerosis.

Receptor libraries were prepared by the immunoSEQ multiplex PCR assay. The table was pulled from immuneACCESS by TCRdb, which kept in-frame rearrangements only. Such tables lose some clones; where checked, under half of the loss comes from unresolved V genes, and the rest has no known cause. This sample holds about 96,000 clones; roughly 92% were observed only once. Together, the top ten hold roughly 2.7% of the sample. This clone came up once. This receptor's antigen is unknown. Per-base qualities were not stored, and no clone one base away is much larger. According to the germline V gene, CDR1 reads SGHTS and CDR2 reads YDEGEE. Counted from cysteine to phenylalanine, this CDR3 has 13 amino acids. Left in the record is the CDR3 DNA by itself, 39 bases read in frame from the first base. V drops 1 base and J drops 6 bases, leaving 10 bases in between.

The sequence was obtained from a female donor with multiple sclerosis, enrolled in a pregnancy study. The chain links TRBV5-8 with TRBJ1-2; no D gene call is confident. Sequencing used peripheral blood, obtained in the first trimester of pregnancy. The nucleotide sequence reads as follows: TGTGCCAGCAGCTTGAGCACGCGGGATGGCTACACCTTC. The resulting protein is CASSLSTRDGYTF. The full variable domain, with segments outside the CDR3 supplied by the reference TRBV5-8 and TRBJ1-2 proteins, appears as EAGVTQSPTHLIKTRGQQATLRCSPISGHTSVYWYQQALGLGLQFLLWYDEGEERNRGNFPPRFSGRQFPNYSSELNVNALELEDSALYLCASSLSTRDGYTFGSGTRLTVV.